Reported below is one TCR beta chain. Its antigen remains unidentified. Per-nucleotide qualities are absent, and no much larger clonotype sits a single base away. Focal radiation therapy combined with CTLA-4 blockade (ipilimumab) was tested in patients with chemo-refractory metastatic non-small-cell lung cancer. This entry is derived from a study of radiotherapy plus CTLA-4 blockade in lung cancer (dated by TCRdb to 2017 to 2018). In the study overall: Among the enrolled patients, approximately 18% had an objective response, and roughly 30% reached disease control. What the study reported, not specific to this receptor: After treatment with radiotherapy and ipilimumab, TCR clones that originated in tumors expanded in peripheral blood. The strongest predictors of response, as reported, were early dynamic changes in blood T cell clones along with a rise in serum interferon-beta after radiation.

The protocol used for the library was the immunoSEQ multiplex PCR assay. TCRdb stores this immuneACCESS table with in-frame sequences only. Part of the clones is absent; in the studies checked, under half of the shortfall reflects unresolved V genes, and no reason is known for the rest. The sample records about 15,000 clones, 72% of which are singletons. About 53% of the sample goes to the ten largest clones. CDR1 LNHDA and CDR2 SQIVND were looked up in the germline V gene (reference sequence). The CDR3 starts with the cysteine, ends with the phenylalanine, and has 15 residues. Only the CDR3 DNA is retained, 45 bases long and in frame from the first base. V is cut by 3 bases and J by 2 bases, and the space between the germline ends is 11 bases.

This clonotype originated in a human donor with non-small cell lung cancer whose response to radiotherapy plus ipilimumab could not be evaluated. The sequence is built from TRBV19 and TRBJ1-5; the D gene identity is not certain. Source: peripheral blood, taken from a patient treated with radiotherapy plus ipilimumab. The nucleotide sequence is TGTGCCAGTAGTATCGACGGGGTGGGCAATCAGCCCCAGCATTTT. This gives the protein CASSIDGVGNQPQHF.